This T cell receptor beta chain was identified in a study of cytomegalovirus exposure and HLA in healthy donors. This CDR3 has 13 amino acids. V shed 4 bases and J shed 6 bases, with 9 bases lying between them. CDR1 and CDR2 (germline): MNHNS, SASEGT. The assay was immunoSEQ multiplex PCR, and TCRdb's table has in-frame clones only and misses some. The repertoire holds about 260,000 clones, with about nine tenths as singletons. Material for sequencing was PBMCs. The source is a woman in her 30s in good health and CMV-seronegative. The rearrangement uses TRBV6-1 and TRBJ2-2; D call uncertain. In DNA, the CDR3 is TGTGCCAGCAGTGCCAGCCACTCCGGGGAGCTGTTTTTT. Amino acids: CASSASHSGELFF.